Below are 15 T cell receptor beta chains sequenced from a single sample in a study of blood T cells in healthy people across ages. Then a second PCR, running about 6 to 11 cycles, was carried out with a sample-barcoded 5' primer and a J-beta primer mix. MiXCR, applied by TCRdb to the 5' RACE reads, yields one record per CDR3 protein. The sample records approximately 600,000 distinct CDR3 sequences, under 65% being singletons. The specimen sequenced was blood. The receptors derive from a man aged 55 to 70 in good health.

The V and J genes are TRBV20-1 and TRBJ2-5; no definite D call. V was trimmed by 8 bases and J by 4 bases, leaving 20 bases between them. Germline V lookup: CDR1 DFQATT, CDR2 SNEGSKA (reference sequence). The CDR3 totals 14 residues. CDR3 loop: CSYFLGWFGETQYF. In DNA form, the CDR3 reads TGCAGTTACTTCCTCGGGTGGTTTGGAGAGACCCAGTACTTC.

The genes are TRBV7-9 and TRBJ1-4; D is possibly TRBD1 (5 bases). This CDR3 has 14 amino acids. V dropped 7 bases and J dropped 7 bases, with 16 bases sitting between them. CDR1 is SEHNR and CDR2 is FQNEAQ in the germline V gene (reference sequence). This CDR3 reads CASNRDRGAEKLFF. CDR3 in DNA: TGTGCCAGCAACCGGGACCGAGGGGCTGAAAAACTGTTTTTT.

This clonotype was seen a single time. The J gene is TRBJ2-1, the V gene TRBV11-2, with TRBD2 matching 14 bases. V was clipped by 1 base and J by 3 bases; unmatched bases: 5. Germline V gene lookup returns CDR1 SGHAT and CDR2 FQNNGV. The CDR3 has 18 residues. CDR3 sequence: CASSLVGTSGGLYNEQFF. The CDR3 DNA reads TGTGCCAGCAGCTTAGTCGGGACTAGCGGGGGCCTCTACAATGAGCAGTTCTTC. The full variable domain, completed using reference TRBV11-2 and TRBJ2-1, is EAGVAQSPRYKIIEKRQSVAFWCNPISGHATLYWYQQILGQGPKLLIQFQNNGVVDDSQLPKDRFSAERLKGVDSTLKIQPAKLEDSAVYLCASSLVGTSGGLYNEQFFGPGTRLTVL.

This clonotype was picked up one time. The junction shows a germline mismatch at one end, possibly a read error. The chain joins TRBV5-1 to TRBJ2-7; D is perhaps TRBD2 (5 bases). Germline loops: CDR1 SGHRS, CDR2 YFSETQ. The CDR3 contains 15 residues. This chain's CDR3 is CTSSPEGRSSYEQYF. The DNA of the CDR3 is TGCACCAGCAGCCCCGAGGGCCGATCCTCCTACGAGCAGTACTTC.

V gene TRBV10-3 combines with J gene TRBJ1-4, with 8 bases fitting TRBD1. The CDR3 has 14 residues. After removal of 6 bases from V and 5 bases from J, the junction contained 5 bases not matched to a gene. Germline CDR1 is ENHRY and CDR2 is SYGVKD. Here the CDR3 reads CAISRQGKNEKLFF. In DNA, the CDR3 is TGTGCCATCAGCCGACAGGGGAAGAATGAAAAACTGTTTTTT.

The chain recombines TRBV15 with TRBJ2-7, with 8 bases that match TRBD1. The J call may be mistaken, given a closer DNA end match to TRBJ2-5. Per the germline V gene, CDR1 is LNHNV and CDR2 is YYDKDF (reference sequence). The CDR3 sequence is 15 residues long. The CDR3 protein is CATSRAGQGTETQYF. Written as DNA, the CDR3 is TGTGCCACCAGCAGAGCCGGACAGGGTACCGAGACCCAGTACTTC.

A note on this clonotype: The missing conserved phenylalanine or tryptophan at the end of this CDR3 makes a read error likely. The V and J genes are TRBV6-5 and TRBJ2-7; D assignment may be TRBD1 or TRBD2 (5 bases each). The germline gives CDR1 MNHEY, CDR2 SVGAGI. CDR3 length equals 13 residues. Trimming left V 6 bases short and J 1 base short, with 10 bases between. CDR3 nucleotide sequence: TGTGCCAGCAGGAGGGGTCAATCCTACGAGCAGTACTCC. Translation: CASRRGQSYEQYS.

As to this clonotype: A read error may be the cause here, since a much bigger clone is one base away. The CDR3 is CASNLRDSQTGELFF. In nucleotides, the CDR3 is TGCGCCAGCAACTTGCGGGACAGTCAGACCGGGGAGCTGTTTTTT. The chain uses TRBV5-1 and TRBJ2-2; D possibly corresponds to TRBD1 (7 bases). The CDR3 totals 15 residues. Germline assignment: CDR1 SGHRS and CDR2 YFSETQ.

This clonotype was detected only a few times. The chain links TRBV29-1 to TRBJ2-7; TRBD1 or TRBD2 may be the D gene (5 bases each). TRBJ2-4 matches the DNA end more closely, so the J call is doubtful. This CDR3 is built from 11 residues. Germline CDR1 SQVTM, CDR2 ANQGSEA. The CDR3 loop reads CSDLGANIQYF. CDR3 DNA sequence: TGCAGCGACCTCGGGGCAAACATTCAGTACTTC.

V gene TRBV20-1 combines with J gene TRBJ2-7, with a tentative D call TRBD1 (5 bases). The CDR3 consists of 12 residues. CDR1 DFQATT and CDR2 SNEGSKA come from the germline V gene (reference sequence). Trimming left V 2 bases short and J 10 bases short, with 15 bases between. CDR3 sequence reads: CSARPRVNSQYF. CDR3 coding DNA: TGCAGTGCTAGACCCAGGGTCAATAGCCAGTACTTC.

The V call is TRBV5-1, the J call TRBJ2-7; D is ambiguous. This CDR3 is built from 11 residues. Germline CDR1 reads SGHRS; CDR2 reads YFSETQ. Trimming pared 5 bases from V and 2 bases from J, leaving 5 bases between. CDR3 sequence: CASRDTYEQYF. The CDR3 nucleotides are TGCGCCAGCAGGGATACCTACGAGCAGTACTTC.

The genes are TRBV4-1 and TRBJ2-1, with 9 bases lining up with TRBD1. The CDR3 has 15 residues. V trimming: 2 bases; J trimming: 6 bases; junction bases outside the gene matches: 5. Germline CDR1 reads MGHRA; CDR2 reads YSYEKL. DNA of the CDR3: TGCGCCAGCAGCCAACAACAGGGGGCAAGCAATGAGCAGTTCTTC. Protein: CASSQQQGASNEQFF.

The CDR3 DNA reads TGTGCCAGCAGCTTGGTTAGGGATTTGAGCACTGGGGCCAACGTCCTGACTTTC. Protein sequence: CASSLVRDLSTGANVLTF. The chain links TRBV5-4 to TRBJ2-6, with no clear D. Between the trimmed V and J ends, which lost 0 bases and 2 bases, there was a span of 15 bases. Germline V gene lookup returns CDR1 SGHNT and CDR2 YYREEE (reference sequence). This CDR3 comprises 18 residues.

V and J are TRBV28 and TRBJ2-3; D not resolved. The CDR3 is 17 residues long. Germline CDR1 MDHEN, CDR2 SYDVKM. V shed 3 bases and J shed 2 bases, with 18 bases lying between them. The CDR3 sequence is CASSFPTSPQNTDTQYF. The DNA of the CDR3 is TGTGCCAGCAGTTTCCCCACATCCCCACAGAACACAGATACGCAGTATTTT. The full variable domain, in which reference TRBV28 and TRBJ2-3 provide the parts outside the CDR3, is DVKVTQSSRYLVKRTGEKVFLECVQDMDHENMFWYRQDPGLGLRLIYFSYDVKMKEKGDIPEGYSVSREKKERFSLILESASTNQTSMYLCASSFPTSPQNTDTQYFGPGTRLTVL.

This clonotype occurred once. This chain links TRBV28 with TRBJ2-7, with 8 bases aligning to TRBD1. CDR3 length equals 16 residues. Germline CDR1 and CDR2: MDHEN and SYDVKM. The V gene end was trimmed by 6 bases and the J gene end by 1 base; junction bases not matched to a gene: 11. For the CDR3, the DNA is TGTGCCAGCAGGAGGGGCGACAGGGGACGGTCCTACGAGCAGTACTTC. This encodes CASRRGDRGRSYEQYF.